This T cell receptor (beta chain) was sequenced in a study of T cells in Graves' hyperthyroidism and ophthalmopathy (dated by TCRdb to the late 2010s). Describing the broader study: A discovery cohort of roughly 96 patients, roughly 45 with Graves' ophthalmopathy and approximately 60 with stable Graves' hyperthyroidism, was used to find distinguishing TCR V-J signatures. An independent validation cohort of under 20 hyperthyroidism patients and over 15 patients who later progressed to ophthalmopathy tested prospective prediction of ophthalmopathy. For training and testing, the 100 or so patients in the discovery cohort were randomly divided in a 7:3 ratio. The study also compared thyroid tissue and blood T-cell repertoires from more than five Graves' hyperthyroidism patients. Once sampling was done, hyperthyroidism patients were given methimazole at a starting dose of 30 mg daily, whereas ophthalmopathy patients were given high-dose intravenous methylprednisolone. TCR Vbeta CDR3 sequencing of roughly 140 peripheral blood samples (more than 40 ophthalmopathy, 75 to 85 hyperthyroidism and roughly 17 progressor patients) is reported in the paper. Findings and caveats that apply to the study as a whole: Ophthalmopathy was separated from stable hyperthyroidism by a 13 V-J signature model, with 85% to 90% sensitivity and around 81% specificity obtained in cross-validation and 80%/75% obtained in testing. In validation, progression to ophthalmopathy was predicted by the model with nearly 71% sensitivity and 72% to 85% specificity, a median of around 5.9 months before onset. Sample size was not statistically predetermined, and investigators were not blinded to group allocation. Most expanded thyroid clonotypes (frequency above 0.001) were also found in blood, which suggests that blood repertoires may mirror thyroid immune responses.

About this clonotype itself: The antigen this receptor binds is unknown. Without the conserved terminal phenylalanine or tryptophan, this CDR3 likely stems from a read error. It is unclear where the CDR3 begins or ends on the DNA, so no DNA is shown, and the CDR3 is as TCRdb lists it.

From a lookup of the germline V gene (reference sequence), CDR1 and CDR2 are LNHDA and SQIVND. The CDR3 is 11 residues long, counting both termini. Patients with uncontrolled infections, other autoimmune diseases, pregnancy or lactation were excluded. Diagnoses relied on clinical symptoms, serum thyroxine and TRAb, thyroid ultrasound and orbital computed tomography. Total RNA was extracted with Trizol reagent, and quality was checked on an Agilent 2100 Bioanalyzer. The TCR beta CDR3 regions were amplified from the RNA transcripts. The TCR CDR3 was subjected to a first round of RT-PCR using the HTBI primer set and the Qiagen OneStep RT-PCR kit. The libraries were constructed in a second round of multiplex PCR and then size-selected and purified. Libraries were sequenced paired-end with 100 bp reads on an Illumina HiSeq2000. Under the source paper's analysis protocol: SOAPnuke was used to process the raw data, removing reads that contained adapters or uncalled bases, had a mean Phred below 15, or lacked an exact match to the constant primer or identifier. COPE v1.2.5 was used to merge high-quality paired reads, and clonotypes were defined as unique nucleotide sequences. MiTCR v1.1 was used to align clonotypes to the IMGT TRBV, TRBD and TRBJ reference segments. Only V-J combinations with frequency above 0.0001, covering 98% to 99.2% of repertoires, were analysed. A TCS score was defined as the ratio between F50 (clonal expansion) and ExV (chaos), using BLOSUM62-based TCRdist between CDR3 peptides within each V-J. Welch's t-statistics and random forest reduced fewer than 550 V-J features to roughly 13, which were used in a naive Bayes classifier (R e1071). Thyroid-blood repertoire similarity was quantified with the Morisita-Horn index. Clones were called with MiXCR by TCRdb after fastp trimmed the public reads at Q25, and only in-frame beta chains were retained. Each CDR3 protein appears once, grouped with its most common genes and DNA. TCRdb, not the authors, supplied the V and J calls. The sample table shows more than 500,000 distinct CDR3 sequences, and about 45% are seen once. Of the sample, about two fifths falls within the top ten clones.

The sample comprised peripheral blood or thyroid tissue (not recorded which). The chain was built from TRBV19 and TRBJ1-1; the D segment call TRBD1 is taken from the table without a DNA check. The sequence derives from an adult woman with Graves' disease, either hyperthyroidism or ophthalmopathy (not recorded which). CDR3 sequence: CASTLGTALFY.